This paragraph reports one TCR beta chain. The CDR3 loop spans 13 amino acids. Per the germline V gene, CDR1 is KGHSH and CDR2 is LQKENI. V lost 2 bases and J 1 base, leaving 5 bases between the germline ends. This specimen comes from a study of control samples from healthy donors and cancer patients. Measured with immunoSEQ multiplex PCR; TCRdb has only the in-frame clones, and not every one. The sample carries 60,000 to 75,000 clones, roughly nine tenths recorded once. The sequence was obtained from a man aged 55 to 69 with colorectal cancer. The rearrangement joins TRBV18 to TRBJ2-5; D remains ambiguous. The sample consisted of PBMCs. CDR3 nucleotide sequence: TGTGCCAGCTCACCAAACACCCAAGAGACCCAGTACTTC. Amino acids: CASSPNTQETQYF.